This T cell receptor beta chain came from a study of cytomegalovirus exposure and HLA in healthy donors. Healthy bone marrow donors made up the donor group. The PCR had 60 Vbeta and 13 Jbeta primers. Sequencing was performed with immunoSEQ multiplex PCR; in TCRdb, only in-frame clones are kept and a portion is missing. The sample records around 150,000 clones, about 76% being singletons. Trimming pared 5 bases from V and 0 bases from J, leaving 17 bases between. Germline V gives CDR1 LNHDA, CDR2 SQIVND (reference sequence). The CDR3 has 17 amino acids. This receptor was identified in a female donor in good health and CMV-seronegative. The material sequenced was PBMCs. The chain is built from TRBV19 and TRBJ1-5; a weak D match, TRBD1 (5 bases). CDR3 bases: TGTGCCAGTAGTGGGGGACTAGACCGAGATAGCAATCAGCCCCAGCATTTT. Encoded protein: CASSGGLDRDSNQPQHF.